This T cell receptor (beta chain) was captured by sequencing in a study of regulatory T cells in long-lasting Graves disease. Building of the TCR beta libraries involved iRepertoire HTBI primers and Arm-PCR of CDR3 regions. TCRdb passed the multiplex PCR reads through MiXCR, listing each CDR3 protein once. Of under 500,000 distinct CDR3 sequences in the sample, less than 25% were seen once. Time point of the sample: persistent/refractory GD, antithyroid drugs over 5 years with positive TRAb. Preparation of the TCR library used RNA extracted from PBMCs. J gave up 4 bases and V 7 bases, and 6 bases lay outside the gene matches. There are 13 residues in the CDR3. CDR1 is LNHDA and CDR2 is SQIVND in the germline V gene (reference sequence). General study points: Favoring TRBV28, TRBJ1-2 and TRBJ2-5 was a feature seen in persistent disease.

Comments on this clonotype: Its antigen is unidentified.

V usage is TRBV19 and J usage is TRBJ1-1; 7 bases map to TRBD1. This clonotype originated in a female donor with Graves disease. The material was peripheral blood mononuclear cells (PBMCs), obtained when the disease was refractory, from a patient treated with antithyroid drugs. The CDR3 nucleotides are TGTGCCAGTATCCCAGGGGGTACCACTGAAGCTTTCTTT. Protein product: CASIPGGTTEAFF.